This T cell receptor (beta chain) was sequenced during a study of OX40 agonist ivuxolimab in advanced cancers. At the level of the study: Patients were infused with ivuxolimab every 2 weeks at 0.01 to 10 mg/kg. From about 23 to 85 years was the age range, with a mean of around 54 years, and about 83% were male. Of the patients, three showed partial responses, one with hepatocellular carcinoma and two with cutaneous melanoma. Study results and limitations: Within 6 weeks, CD4+ and CD8+ blood T cells expanded clonally at 0.1 to 3.0 mg/kg.

V gave up 5 bases and J gave up 6 bases, with 10 bases separating them. The CDR3 spans 13 residues. The germline gives CDR1 MNHNY, CDR2 SVGAGI (reference sequence). TCRdb keeps only in-frame clones here, not all; method: immunoSEQ multiplex PCR. The profile shows 60,000 to 85,000 clones, over 60% of them singletons. With respect to this clone: Its antigen is unidentified.

This sample comprised CD4+ or CD8+ T cells sorted from blood, obtained in a trial of the OX40 agonist ivuxolimab. V usage is TRBV6-6 and J usage is TRBJ2-2; no reliable D call. This clonotype originated in an adult with an advanced solid tumor such as melanoma, head and neck, liver or kidney cancer. In DNA, the CDR3 is TGTGCCAGCAGTGACCGGGCGGCCGGGGAGCTGTTTTTT. Translating gives CASSDRAAGELFF.